A single count supports the clone carrying this T cell receptor (beta chain). A multiplex PCR was run with 60 Vbeta primers and 13 Jbeta primers. Only in-frame clones appear in the TCRdb table, and some are missing; sequencing was by immunoSEQ multiplex PCR. The sample contains about 150,000 clones, roughly three quarters of which appear only once. This record comes from a study of cytomegalovirus exposure and HLA in healthy donors. Samples came from healthy bone marrow donors. Germline lookup yields CDR1 KGHSH and CDR2 LQKENI. Trimming shortened V by 3 bases and J by 4 bases, and 13 bases separated the two germline ends. The CDR3 sequence is 14 residues long.

Sequences were obtained from PBMCs. The TCR sequence derives from a man aged 25 to 40 in good health and CMV-seropositive. The J gene is TRBJ2-7, the V gene TRBV18; perhaps TRBD2 as D (5 bases). The CDR3 region is CASSPEEARYEQYF. CDR3 nucleotide sequence: TGTGCCAGCTCACCGGAGGAGGCCAGATACGAGCAGTACTTC.